Presented here are 5 T cell receptor beta chains from one specimen sequenced in a study of blood T cell repertoires in COVID-19. The assay was immunoSEQ multiplex PCR, and TCRdb's table has in-frame clones only and misses some. The data show about 230,000 clones, with 70% to 90% seen just once and under 3% held by the top ten. The sequenced sample consisted of peripheral blood. The origin of the receptors is a woman aged 70 to 79 with active or convalescent COVID-19.

The rearrangement uses TRBV12-5 and TRBJ2-5; 8 bases line up with TRBD2. V dropped 7 bases and J dropped 4; count of bases not matched to a gene: 11. Germline-derived CDR1 and CDR2 are LGHNT and FRNRAP. The CDR3 runs to 15 residues. The CDR3 reads CASASRTSKGETQYF. The CDR3 DNA reads as TGTGCTAGTGCCTCCCGGACTAGCAAGGGAGAGACCCAGTACTTC.

The CDR3 protein is CASTAGTSGNTIYF. The DNA for the CDR3 is TGTGCCAGCACTGCCGGGACTTCTGGAAACACCATATATTTT. The V call is TRBV7-8, the J call TRBJ1-3; the D gene is possibly TRBD1 (5 bases). The length of the CDR3 is 14 residues. Germline V lookup: CDR1 SGHVS, CDR2 FQNEAQ. V lost 7 bases and J 1 base, leaving 11 bases between the germline ends.

The gene calls are TRBV6-1 and TRBJ2-7, with TRBD2 identical over 12 bases. There are 15 residues in the CDR3. With V trimmed by 2 bases and J by 6 bases, 5 bases remained unmatched. Looked up from germline, CDR1 is MNHNS and CDR2 is SASEGT. CDR3 nucleotide sequence: TGTGCCAGCAGTGAACTAGCGGGAGGGGCGATCGAGCAGTACTTC. This sequence encodes CASSELAGGAIEQYF.

This clone was detected only a few times. The chain combines TRBV6-5 with TRBJ1-1; 10 bases agree with TRBD1. The CDR3 has 15 amino acids. The germline CDR1 and CDR2 sequences are MNHEY and SVGAGI. V lost 4 bases, J lost 2 bases, and 4 bases stayed unmatched. The CDR3 coding sequence is TGTGCCAGCAGTTCCGGGACAGGGGTTAACACTGAAGCTTTCTTT. Translating it yields CASSSGTGVNTEAFF.

The chain is built from TRBV9 and TRBJ2-2; 8 nucleotides line up with TRBD2. Germline CDR1 is SGDLS and CDR2 is YYNGEE. The length of the CDR3 is 16 residues. V trimming: 4 bases; J trimming: 1 base; junction bases outside the gene matches: 6. CDR3 sequence reads: CASSLVGLVNTGELFF. DNA for the CDR3: TGTGCCAGCAGCCTTGTGGGACTAGTGAACACCGGGGAGCTGTTTTTT.